This TCR beta chain came from a study of post-analysis software for immune sequencing data. Study conclusions and caveats: Five TRBV segments, including TRBV5-6, TRBV5-1 and TRBV20-1, were more frequent in patients than controls.

A remark on this clonotype: What it recognizes is unknown.

The CDR3 is 16 amino acids. Per germline, CDR1 DFQATT and CDR2 SNEGSKA (reference sequence). V was pared by 0 bases and J by 2 bases, with 6 bases of the junction left unmatched. The TCR beta cDNA libraries contained unique molecular identifiers. From the PCR reads, TCRdb called clonotypes with MiXCR, one entry per CDR3 protein. The sample yields about 760,000 distinct CDR3 sequences, 25% to 30% seen once. This clonotype was sampled from a girl aged 5 to 17 with multiple sclerosis. The sequenced sample was blood. The rearrangement uses TRBV20-1 and TRBJ2-7; 11 nucleotides agree with TRBD1. The CDR3 coding sequence is TGCAGTGCTAGAGACCCCGGACAGGGGGCGACCTACGAGCAGTACTTC. Translated, it gives CSARDPGQGATYEQYF.